This TCR beta chain originates from a study of shared clonotypes between healthy human individuals. Overall study: Sampling drew on donors who were a couple of women and a few men aged 18 to 49. Used for every donor were three CD4 naive, three CD4 memory, two CD8 naive and one CD8 memory plate. General observations from the study: Having only a few donors restricted how much genetic and exposure-history diversity was captured. Clonotypes which were not shared had lower generation probabilities than clonotypes that all four donors shared.

In this sample, this clone turned up once. Its specificity is unknown. Only in-frame clones appear in the TCRdb table, and some are missing; sequencing was by immunoSEQ multiplex PCR. The sample includes some 800,000 clones, 80% to 95% of them seen just once. This CDR3 is built from 12 residues. Germline V lookup: CDR1 SGHNT, CDR2 YYREEE (reference sequence). The germline V and J ends were trimmed by 7 bases and 2 bases, with 8 bases remaining between them. The naive CD8 fraction comprised CD45RO-negative cells positively selected for CCR7 and excluded terminally differentiated effector memory CD45RA+ cells.

Sequenced: naive CD8+ T cells sorted from blood. The chain employs TRBV5-4 and TRBJ2-3, with unresolved D. The receptor was derived from a man aged 25-40 years in good health. The CDR3 reads CASLFNTDTQYF. In nucleotides, the CDR3 is TGTGCCAGCCTCTTTAACACAGATACGCAGTATTTT. Full variable domain (outside the CDR3, taken from reference TRBV5-4 and TRBJ2-3): ETGVTQSPTHLIKTRGQQVTLRCSSQSGHNTVSWYQQALGQGPQFIFQYYREEENGRGNFPPRFSGLQFPNYSSELNVNALELDDSALYLCASLFNTDTQYFGPGTRLTVL.